The clone carrying this T cell receptor beta chain was seen more than once but under ten times. Its antigen is currently unknown. Germline assignment: CDR1 MGHRA and CDR2 YSYEKL. The CDR3 contains 13 residues. V was pared by 2 bases and J by 7 bases, with 11 bases between. TCRdb re-derived calls from the PCR reads in MiXCR, one entry per CDR3 protein. The table includes about 510,000 distinct CDR3 sequences, under 30% detected once. This entry belongs to a study of molecular identifiers for immune sequencing clone quantification. At the level of the study: Replicates split RNA from about 20,000 or 100,000 naive CD8 cells five ways, and the researchers sequenced four portions. Study-level results: Reportedly, one cell's Jurkat TCR RNA was detected within 1,100,000 naive CD8 cells. Clones that exceeded 20 RNA copies held over 97% of effector molecules, yet under 1% in naive cells.

Sorting selected naive CD8 T cells with a CD8+CD4-CCR7+CD45RA+ phenotype. V and J are TRBV4-1 and TRBJ1-2; weak D call: TRBD1 (5 bases). Specimen: naive CD8+ T cells from blood, with Jurkat cell RNA spiked in. Stated subset: FACS-sorted CD8+CD4-CCR7+CD45RA+ naive T cells. The clonotype comes from a human donor in good health. Some libraries in this study had Jurkat cell RNA spiked in. As DNA, the CDR3 is TGCGCCAGCAGCCAACCCGACAGTTCTGGCTACACCTTC. Amino acids: CASSQPDSSGYTF.